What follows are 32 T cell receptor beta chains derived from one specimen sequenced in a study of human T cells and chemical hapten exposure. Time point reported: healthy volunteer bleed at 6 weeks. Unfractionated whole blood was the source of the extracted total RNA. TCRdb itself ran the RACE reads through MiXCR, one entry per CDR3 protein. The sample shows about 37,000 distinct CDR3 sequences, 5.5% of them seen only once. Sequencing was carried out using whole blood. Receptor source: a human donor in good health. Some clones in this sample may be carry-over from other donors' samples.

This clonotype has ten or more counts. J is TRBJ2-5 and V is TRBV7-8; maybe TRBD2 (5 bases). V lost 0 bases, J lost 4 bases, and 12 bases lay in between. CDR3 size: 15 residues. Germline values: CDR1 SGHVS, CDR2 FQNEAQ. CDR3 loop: CASSLAEVSPETQYF. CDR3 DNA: TGTGCCAGCAGCTTAGCGGAGGTCAGCCCAGAGACCCAGTACTTC.

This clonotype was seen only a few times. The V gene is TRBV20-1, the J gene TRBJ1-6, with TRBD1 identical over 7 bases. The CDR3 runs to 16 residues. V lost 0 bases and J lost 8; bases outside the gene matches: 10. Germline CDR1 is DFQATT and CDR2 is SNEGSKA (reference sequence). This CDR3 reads CSARDSSRDRDSPLHF. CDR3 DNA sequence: TGCAGTGCTAGAGATTCCTCGCGGGACAGAGATTCACCCCTCCACTTT.

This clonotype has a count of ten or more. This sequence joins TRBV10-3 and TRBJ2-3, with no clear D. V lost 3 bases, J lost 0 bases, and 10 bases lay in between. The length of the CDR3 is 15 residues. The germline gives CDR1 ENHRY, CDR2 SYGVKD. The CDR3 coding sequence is TGTGCCATCAGTGATTACCAGGCTAGCACAGATACGCAGTATTTT. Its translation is CAISDYQASTDTQYF.

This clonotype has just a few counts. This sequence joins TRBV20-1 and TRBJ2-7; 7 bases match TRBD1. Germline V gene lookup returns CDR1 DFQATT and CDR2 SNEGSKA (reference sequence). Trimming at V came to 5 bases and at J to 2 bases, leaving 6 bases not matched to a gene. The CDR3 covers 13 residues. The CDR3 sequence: CSASGTETYEQYF. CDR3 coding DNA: TGCAGTGCTTCCGGGACAGAAACCTACGAGCAGTACTTC.

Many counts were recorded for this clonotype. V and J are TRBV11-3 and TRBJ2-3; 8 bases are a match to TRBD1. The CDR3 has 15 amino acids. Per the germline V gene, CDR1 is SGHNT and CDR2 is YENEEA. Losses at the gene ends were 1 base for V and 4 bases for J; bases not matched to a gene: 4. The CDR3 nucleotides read TGTGCCAGCAGCTTAGGAGGGGACAGGCCAGATACGCAGTATTTT. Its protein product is CASSLGGDRPDTQYF. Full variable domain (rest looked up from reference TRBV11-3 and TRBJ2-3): EAGVVQSPRYKIIEKKQPVAFWCNPISGHNTLYWYLQNLGQGPELLIRYENEEAVDDSQLPKDRFSAERLKGVDSTLKIQPAELGDSAVYLCASSLGGDRPDTQYFGPGTRLTVL.

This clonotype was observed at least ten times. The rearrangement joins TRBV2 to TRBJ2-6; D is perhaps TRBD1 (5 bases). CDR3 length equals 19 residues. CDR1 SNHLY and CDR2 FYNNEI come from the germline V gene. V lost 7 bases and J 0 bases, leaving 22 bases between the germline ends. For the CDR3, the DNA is TGTGCCAGCACCCCAAGGGGCAGGGCTCTTTTCTCTGGGGCCAACGTCCTGACTTTC. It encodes CASTPRGRALFSGANVLTF. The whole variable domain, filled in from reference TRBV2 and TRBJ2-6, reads EPEVTQTPSHQVTQMGQEVILRCVPISNHLYFYWYRQILGQKVEFLVSFYNNEISEKSEIFDDQFSVERPDGSNFTLKIRSTKLEDSAMYFCASTPRGRALFSGANVLTFGAGSRLTVL.

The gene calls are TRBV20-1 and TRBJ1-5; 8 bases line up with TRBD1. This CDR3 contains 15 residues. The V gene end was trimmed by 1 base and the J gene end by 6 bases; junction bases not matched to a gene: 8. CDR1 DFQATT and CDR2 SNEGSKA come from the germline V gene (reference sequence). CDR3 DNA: TGCAGTGCTAGAGCGACAGGGGCGCCAGGTCAGCCCCAGCATTTT. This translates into CSARATGAPGQPQHF.

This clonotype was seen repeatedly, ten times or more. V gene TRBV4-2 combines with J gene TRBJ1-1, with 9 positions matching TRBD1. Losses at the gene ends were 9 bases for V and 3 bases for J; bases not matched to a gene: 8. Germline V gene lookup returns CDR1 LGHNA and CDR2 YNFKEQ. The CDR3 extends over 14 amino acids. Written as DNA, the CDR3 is TGTGCCAGTTTACAGGGGGCGCGGGACACTGAAGCTTTCTTT. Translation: CASLQGARDTEAFF.

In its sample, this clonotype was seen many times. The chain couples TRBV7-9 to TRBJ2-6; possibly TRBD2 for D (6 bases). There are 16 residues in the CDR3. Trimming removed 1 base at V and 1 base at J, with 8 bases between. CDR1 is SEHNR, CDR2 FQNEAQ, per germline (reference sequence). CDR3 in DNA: TGTGCCAGCAGCTTAGTGGGGGGTTCTGGGGCCAACGTCCTGACTTTC. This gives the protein CASSLVGGSGANVLTF.

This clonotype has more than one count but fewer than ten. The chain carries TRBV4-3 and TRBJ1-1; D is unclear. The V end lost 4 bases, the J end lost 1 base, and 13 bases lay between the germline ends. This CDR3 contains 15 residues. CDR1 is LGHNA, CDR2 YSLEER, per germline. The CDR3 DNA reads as TGCGCCAGCAGCCCCACCAACAGTCGGAACACTGAAGCTTTCTTT. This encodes CASSPTNSRNTEAFF.

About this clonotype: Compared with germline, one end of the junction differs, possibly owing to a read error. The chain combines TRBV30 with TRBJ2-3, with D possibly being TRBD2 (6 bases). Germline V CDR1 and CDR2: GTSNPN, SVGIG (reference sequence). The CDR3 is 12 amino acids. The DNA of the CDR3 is TGTGCCCGGAGTCCCAGCGGGGATACGCAGTATTTT. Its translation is CARSPSGDTQYF.

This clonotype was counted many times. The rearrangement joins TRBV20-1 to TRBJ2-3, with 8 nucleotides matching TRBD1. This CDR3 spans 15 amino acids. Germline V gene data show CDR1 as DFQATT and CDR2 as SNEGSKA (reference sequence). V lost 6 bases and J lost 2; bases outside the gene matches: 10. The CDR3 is CSAQGAGGNTDTQYF. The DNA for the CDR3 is TGCAGTGCCCAAGGGGCAGGGGGCAACACAGATACGCAGTATTTT.

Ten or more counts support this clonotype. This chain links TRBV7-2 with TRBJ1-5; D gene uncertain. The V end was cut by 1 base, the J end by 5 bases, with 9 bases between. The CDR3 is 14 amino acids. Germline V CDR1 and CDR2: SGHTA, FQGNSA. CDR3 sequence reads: CASSLETEDQPQHF. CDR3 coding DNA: TGTGCCAGCAGCTTAGAAACAGAAGATCAGCCCCAGCATTTT.

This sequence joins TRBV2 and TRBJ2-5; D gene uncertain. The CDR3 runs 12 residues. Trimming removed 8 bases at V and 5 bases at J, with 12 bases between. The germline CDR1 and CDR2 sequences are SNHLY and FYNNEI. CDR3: CASGRTVETQYF. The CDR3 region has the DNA TGTGCCAGCGGCCGGACGGTGGAGACCCAGTACTTC. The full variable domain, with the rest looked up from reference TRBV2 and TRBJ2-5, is EPEVTQTPSHQVTQMGQEVILRCVPISNHLYFYWYRQILGQKVEFLVSFYNNEISEKSEIFDDQFSVERPDGSNFTLKIRSTKLEDSAMYFCASGRTVETQYFGPGTRLLVL.

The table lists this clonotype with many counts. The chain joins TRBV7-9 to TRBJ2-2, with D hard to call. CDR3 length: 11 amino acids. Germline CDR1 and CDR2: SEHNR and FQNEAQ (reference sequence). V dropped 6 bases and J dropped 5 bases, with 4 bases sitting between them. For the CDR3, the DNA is TGTGCCAGCAGGGAGACCGGGGAGCTGTTTTTT. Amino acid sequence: CASRETGELFF. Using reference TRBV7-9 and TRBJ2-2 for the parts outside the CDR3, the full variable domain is DTGVSQNPRHKITKRGQNVTFRCDPISEHNRLYWYRQTLGQGPEFLTYFQNEAQLEKSRLLSDRFSAERPKGSFSTLEIQRTEQGDSAMYLCASRETGELFFGEGSRLTVL.

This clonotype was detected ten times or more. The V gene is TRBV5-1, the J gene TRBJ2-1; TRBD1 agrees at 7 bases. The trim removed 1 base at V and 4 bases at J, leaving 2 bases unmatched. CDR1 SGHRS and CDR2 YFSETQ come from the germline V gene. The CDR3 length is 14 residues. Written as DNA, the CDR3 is TGCGCCAGCAGCTTGCAGGGGGATTACAATGAGCAGTTCTTC. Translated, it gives CASSLQGDYNEQFF.

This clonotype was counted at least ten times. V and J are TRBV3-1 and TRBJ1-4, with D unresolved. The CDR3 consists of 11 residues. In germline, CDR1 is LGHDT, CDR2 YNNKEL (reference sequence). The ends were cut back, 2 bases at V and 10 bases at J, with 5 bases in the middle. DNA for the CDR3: TGTGCCAGCAGCCAAAATCGAAAACTGTTTTTT. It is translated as CASSQNRKLFF.

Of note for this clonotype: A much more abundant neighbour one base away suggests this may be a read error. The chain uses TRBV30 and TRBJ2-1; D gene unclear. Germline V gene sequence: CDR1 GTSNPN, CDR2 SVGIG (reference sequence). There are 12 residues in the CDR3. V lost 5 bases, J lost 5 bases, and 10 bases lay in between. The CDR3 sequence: CAWSVGHNEQFF. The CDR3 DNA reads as TGTGCCTGGTCTGTGGGCCACAATGAGCAGTTCTTC.

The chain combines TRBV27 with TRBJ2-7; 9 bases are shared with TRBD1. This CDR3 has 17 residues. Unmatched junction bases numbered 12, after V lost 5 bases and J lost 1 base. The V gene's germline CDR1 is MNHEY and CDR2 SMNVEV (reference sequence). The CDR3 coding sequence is TGTGCCAGCAGTCCACTATCGGGACAGGGAAAATCCTACGAGCAGTACTTC. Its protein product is CASSPLSGQGKSYEQYF.

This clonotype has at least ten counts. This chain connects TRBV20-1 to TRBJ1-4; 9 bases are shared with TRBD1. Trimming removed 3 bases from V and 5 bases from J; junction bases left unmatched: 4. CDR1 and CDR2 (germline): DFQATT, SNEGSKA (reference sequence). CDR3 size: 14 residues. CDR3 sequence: CSARGDRENEKLFF. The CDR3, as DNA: TGCAGTGCTAGGGGGGACAGGGAAAATGAAAAACTGTTTTTT.

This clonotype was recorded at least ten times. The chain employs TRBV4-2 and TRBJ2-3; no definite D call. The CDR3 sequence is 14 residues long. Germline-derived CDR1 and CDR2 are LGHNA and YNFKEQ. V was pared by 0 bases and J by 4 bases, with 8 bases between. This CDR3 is CASSQDARSDTQYF. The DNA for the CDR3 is TGTGCCAGCAGCCAAGATGCGAGATCAGATACGCAGTATTTT.

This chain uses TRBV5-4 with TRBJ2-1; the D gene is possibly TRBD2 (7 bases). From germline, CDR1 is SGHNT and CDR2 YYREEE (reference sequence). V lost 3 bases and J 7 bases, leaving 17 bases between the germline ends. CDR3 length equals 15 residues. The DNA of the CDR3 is TGTGCCAGCAGCTCTACGGGGGGCGCCAAGAATGAGCAGTTCTTC. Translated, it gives CASSSTGGAKNEQFF.

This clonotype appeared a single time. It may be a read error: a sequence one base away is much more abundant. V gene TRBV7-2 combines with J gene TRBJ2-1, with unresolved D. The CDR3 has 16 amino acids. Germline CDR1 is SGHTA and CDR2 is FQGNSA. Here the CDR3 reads CVSSLGVGFSYNEQFF. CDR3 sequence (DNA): TGTGTCAGCAGCTTAGGAGTGGGTTTTTCCTACAATGAGCAGTTCTTC.

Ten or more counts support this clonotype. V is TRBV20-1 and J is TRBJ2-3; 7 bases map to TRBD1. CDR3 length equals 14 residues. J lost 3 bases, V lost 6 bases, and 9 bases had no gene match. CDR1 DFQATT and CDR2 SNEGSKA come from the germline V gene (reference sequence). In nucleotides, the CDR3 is TGCAGTGCGCTAAAAGGGGGCCAGACAGATACGCAGTATTTT. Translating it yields CSALKGGQTDTQYF.

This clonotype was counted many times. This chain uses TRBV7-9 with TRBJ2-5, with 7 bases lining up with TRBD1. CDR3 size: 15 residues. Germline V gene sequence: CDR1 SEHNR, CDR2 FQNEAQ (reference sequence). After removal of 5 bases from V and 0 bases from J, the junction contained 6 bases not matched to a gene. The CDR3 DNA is TGTGCCAGCAGCAAGACAGGGCCCCACCAAGAGACCCAGTACTTC. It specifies CASSKTGPHQETQYF.

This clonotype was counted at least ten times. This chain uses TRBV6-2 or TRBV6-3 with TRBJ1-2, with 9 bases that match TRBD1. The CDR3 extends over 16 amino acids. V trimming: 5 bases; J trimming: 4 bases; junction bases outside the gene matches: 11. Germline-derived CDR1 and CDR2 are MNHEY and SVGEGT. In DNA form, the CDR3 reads TGTGCCAGCAGTGCTCCCGGGACAGGGTTTCGCTATGGCTACACCTTC. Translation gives CASSAPGTGFRYGYTF.

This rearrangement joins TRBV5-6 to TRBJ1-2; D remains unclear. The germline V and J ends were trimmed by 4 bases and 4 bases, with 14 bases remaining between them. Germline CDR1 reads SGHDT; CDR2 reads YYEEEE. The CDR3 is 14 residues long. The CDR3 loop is CASSRPTRSYGYTF. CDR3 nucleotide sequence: TGTGCCAGCAGCCGTCCGACCAGGTCCTATGGCTACACCTTC.

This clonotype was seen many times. CDR3 in DNA: TGCGCCAGCAGCCAACGACGAAACACAGCGAACACTGAAGCTTTCTTT. Encoded protein: CASSQRRNTANTEAFF. This rearrangement joins TRBV4-3 to TRBJ1-1; D remains ambiguous. Deletions cut 2 bases from V and 1 base from J, with 14 bases between. The germline gives CDR1 LGHNA, CDR2 YSLEER. This CDR3 is 16 amino acids long.

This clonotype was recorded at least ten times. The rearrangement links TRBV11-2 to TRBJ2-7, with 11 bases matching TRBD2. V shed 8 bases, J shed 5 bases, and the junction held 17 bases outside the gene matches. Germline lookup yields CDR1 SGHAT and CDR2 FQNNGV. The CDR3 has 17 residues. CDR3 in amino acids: CASQGRNSGRASDEQYF. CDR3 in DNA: TGTGCCAGCCAGGGTCGGAATAGCGGGAGGGCCAGCGACGAGCAGTACTTC.

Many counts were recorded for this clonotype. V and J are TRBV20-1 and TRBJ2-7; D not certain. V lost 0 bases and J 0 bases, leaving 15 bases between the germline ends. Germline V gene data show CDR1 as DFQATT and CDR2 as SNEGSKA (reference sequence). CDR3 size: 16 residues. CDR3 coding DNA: TGCAGTGCTAGAGATTTACGGGCATCCAGCTCCTACGAGCAGTACTTC. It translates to CSARDLRASSSYEQYF.

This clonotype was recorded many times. The CDR3 nucleotides are TGCGCCAGCAGCCCTCAGACAGGGGGCTCTGACTATGAGCAGTTCTTC. It yields the protein CASSPQTGGSDYEQFF. The rearrangement links TRBV4-1 to TRBJ2-1; 10 bases align to TRBD1. Germline V gene lookup returns CDR1 MGHRA and CDR2 YSYEKL. The CDR3 consists of 16 residues. V lost 4 bases and J lost 8; bases outside the gene matches: 11.

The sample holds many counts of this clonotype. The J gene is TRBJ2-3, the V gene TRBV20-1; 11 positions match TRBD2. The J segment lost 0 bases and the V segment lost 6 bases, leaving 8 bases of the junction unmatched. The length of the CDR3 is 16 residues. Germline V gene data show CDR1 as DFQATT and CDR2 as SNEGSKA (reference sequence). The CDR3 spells CSAGGTSGASTDTQYF. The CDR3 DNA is TGCAGTGCGGGAGGGACTAGCGGTGCTAGCACAGATACGCAGTATTTT.